The present T cell receptor (beta chain) was sequenced within a study of control samples from healthy donors and cancer patients. V dropped 5 bases and J dropped 2 bases, with 22 bases sitting between them. The CDR3 is made up of 17 amino acids. CDR1 and CDR2 (germline): SGHTA, FQGNSA. Libraries were prepared by immunoSEQ multiplex PCR; TCRdb keeps only in-frame clonotypes and omits some of them. Here the sample spans about 200,000 clones, about 90% being singletons. This clonotype originated in a man aged 25 to 40 in good health. The specimen was blood. The V call is TRBV7-2, the J call TRBJ2-7, with D perhaps matching TRBD2 (7 bases). The CDR3: CASSLSSTGGPTYEQYF. The CDR3 region has the DNA TGTGCCAGCAGCCTTAGCTCGACGGGGGGCCCTACCTACGAGCAGTACTTC.